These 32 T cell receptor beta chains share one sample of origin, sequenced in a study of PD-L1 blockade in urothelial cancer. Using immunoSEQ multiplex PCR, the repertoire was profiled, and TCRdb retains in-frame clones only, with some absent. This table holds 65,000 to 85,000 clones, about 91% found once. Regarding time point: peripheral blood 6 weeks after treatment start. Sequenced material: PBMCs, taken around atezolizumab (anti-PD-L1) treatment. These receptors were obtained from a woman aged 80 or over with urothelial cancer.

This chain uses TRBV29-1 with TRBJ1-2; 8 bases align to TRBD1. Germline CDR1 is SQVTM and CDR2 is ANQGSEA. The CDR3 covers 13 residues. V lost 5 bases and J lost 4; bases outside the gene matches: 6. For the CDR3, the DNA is TGCAGCGTTTGGACAGGGTCCCTCTATGGCTACACCTTC. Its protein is CSVWTGSLYGYTF. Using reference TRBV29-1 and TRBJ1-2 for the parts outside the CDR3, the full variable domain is SAVISQKPSRDICQRGTSLTIQCQVDSQVTMMFWYRQQPGQSLTLIATANQGSEATYESGFVIDKFPISRPNLTFSTLTVSNMSPEDSSIYLCSVWTGSLYGYTFGSGTRLTVV.

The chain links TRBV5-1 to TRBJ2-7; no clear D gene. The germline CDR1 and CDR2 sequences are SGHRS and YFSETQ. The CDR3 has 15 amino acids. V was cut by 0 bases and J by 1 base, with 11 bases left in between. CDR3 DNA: TGCGCCAGCAGCTTGGGACACCGATCGTCCTACGAGCAGTACTTC. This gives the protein CASSLGHRSSYEQYF. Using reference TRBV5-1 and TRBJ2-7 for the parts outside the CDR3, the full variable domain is KAGVTQTPRYLIKTRGQQVTLSCSPISGHRSVSWYQQTPGQGLQFLFEYFSETQRNKGNFPGRFSGRQFSNSRSEMNVSTLELGDSALYLCASSLGHRSSYEQYFGPGTRLTVT.

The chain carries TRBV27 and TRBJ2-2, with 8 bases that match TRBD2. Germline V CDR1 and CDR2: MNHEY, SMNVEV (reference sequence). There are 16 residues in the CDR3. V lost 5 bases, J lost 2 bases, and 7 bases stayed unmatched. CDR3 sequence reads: CASSDPSGFNTGELFF. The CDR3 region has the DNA TGTGCCAGCAGTGACCCTAGCGGGTTCAACACCGGGGAGCTGTTTTTT.

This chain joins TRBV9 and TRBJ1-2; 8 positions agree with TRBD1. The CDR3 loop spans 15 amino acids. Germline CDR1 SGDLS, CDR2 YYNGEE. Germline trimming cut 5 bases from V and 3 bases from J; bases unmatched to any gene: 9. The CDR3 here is CASSLAGGEDYGYTF. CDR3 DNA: TGTGCCAGCAGTCTAGCAGGGGGCGAAGACTATGGCTACACCTTC.

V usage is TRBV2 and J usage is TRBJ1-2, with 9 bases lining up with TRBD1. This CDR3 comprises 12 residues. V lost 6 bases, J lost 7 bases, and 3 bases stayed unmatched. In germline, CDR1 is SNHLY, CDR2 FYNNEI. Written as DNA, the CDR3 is TGTGCCAGCAGGGGACAGGGTCCTGGCTACACCTTC. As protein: CASRGQGPGYTF.

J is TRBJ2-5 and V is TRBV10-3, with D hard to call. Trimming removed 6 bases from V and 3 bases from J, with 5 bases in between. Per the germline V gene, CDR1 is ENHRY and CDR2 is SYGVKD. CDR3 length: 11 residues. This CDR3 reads CAIRAKETQYF. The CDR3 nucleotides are TGTGCCATCAGGGCAAAAGAGACCCAGTACTTC.

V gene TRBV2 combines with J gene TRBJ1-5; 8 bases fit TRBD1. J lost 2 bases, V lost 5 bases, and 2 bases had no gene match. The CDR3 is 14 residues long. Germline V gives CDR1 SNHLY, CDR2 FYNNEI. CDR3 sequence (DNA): TGTGCCAGCAGTAAGGACAGGGGCAATCAGCCCCAGCATTTT. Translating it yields CASSKDRGNQPQHF.

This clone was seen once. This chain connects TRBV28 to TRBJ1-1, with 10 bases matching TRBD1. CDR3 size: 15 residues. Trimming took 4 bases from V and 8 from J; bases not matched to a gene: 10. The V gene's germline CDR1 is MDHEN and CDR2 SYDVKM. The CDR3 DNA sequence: TGTGCCAGCAGTTGGCTACCGGGACAGGGGACGGAAGCTTTCTTT. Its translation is CASSWLPGQGTEAFF.

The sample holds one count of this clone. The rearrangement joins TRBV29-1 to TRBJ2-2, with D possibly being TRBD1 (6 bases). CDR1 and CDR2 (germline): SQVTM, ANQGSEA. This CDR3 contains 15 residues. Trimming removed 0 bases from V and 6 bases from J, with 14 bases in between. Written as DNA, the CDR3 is TGCAGCGTTGAAGATCCGGTCAGGGGACCCGGGGAGCTGTTTTTT. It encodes CSVEDPVRGPGELFF.

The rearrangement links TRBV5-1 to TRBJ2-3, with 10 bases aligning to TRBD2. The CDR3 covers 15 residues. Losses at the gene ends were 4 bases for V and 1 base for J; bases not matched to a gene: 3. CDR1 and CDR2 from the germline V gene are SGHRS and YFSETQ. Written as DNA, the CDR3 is TGCGCCAGCAGCCATGGACTAGCGGGCACAGATACGCAGTATTTT. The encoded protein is CASSHGLAGTDTQYF.

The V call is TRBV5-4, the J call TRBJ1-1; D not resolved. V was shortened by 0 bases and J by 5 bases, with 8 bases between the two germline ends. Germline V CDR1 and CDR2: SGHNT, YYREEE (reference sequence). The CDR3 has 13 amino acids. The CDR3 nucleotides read TGTGCCAGCAGCTTGGGAGGGCGAACTGAAGCTTTCTTT. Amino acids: CASSLGGRTEAFF. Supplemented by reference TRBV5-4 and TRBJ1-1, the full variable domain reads ETGVTQSPTHLIKTRGQQVTLRCSSQSGHNTVSWYQQALGQGPQFIFQYYREEENGRGNFPPRFSGLQFPNYSSELNVNALELDDSALYLCASSLGGRTEAFFGQGTRLTVV.

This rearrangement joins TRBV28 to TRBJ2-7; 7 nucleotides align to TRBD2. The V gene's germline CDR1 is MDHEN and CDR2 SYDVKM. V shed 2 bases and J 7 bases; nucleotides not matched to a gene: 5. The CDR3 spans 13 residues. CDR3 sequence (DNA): TGTGCCAGCAGTTTAGGTCTAGCGGCTGAGCAGTACTTC. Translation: CASSLGLAAEQYF. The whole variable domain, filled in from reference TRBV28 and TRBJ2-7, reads DVKVTQSSRYLVKRTGEKVFLECVQDMDHENMFWYRQDPGLGLRLIYFSYDVKMKEKGDIPEGYSVSREKKERFSLILESASTNQTSMYLCASSLGLAAEQYFGPGTRLTVT.

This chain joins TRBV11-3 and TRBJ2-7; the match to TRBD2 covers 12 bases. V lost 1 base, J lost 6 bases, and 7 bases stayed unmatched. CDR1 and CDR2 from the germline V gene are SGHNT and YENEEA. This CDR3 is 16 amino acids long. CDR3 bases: TGTGCCAGCAGCTTAGGATTACTAGCGGGAGGTGGCGAGCAGTACTTC. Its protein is CASSLGLLAGGGEQYF. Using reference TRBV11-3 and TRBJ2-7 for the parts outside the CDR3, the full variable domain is EAGVVQSPRYKIIEKKQPVAFWCNPISGHNTLYWYLQNLGQGPELLIRYENEEAVDDSQLPKDRFSAERLKGVDSTLKIQPAELGDSAVYLCASSLGLLAGGGEQYFGPGTRLTVT.

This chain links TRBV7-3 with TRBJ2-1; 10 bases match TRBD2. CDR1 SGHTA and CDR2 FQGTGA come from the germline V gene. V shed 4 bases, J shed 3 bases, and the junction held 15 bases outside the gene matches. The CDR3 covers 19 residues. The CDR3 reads CASSSATSGYTRGYNEQFF. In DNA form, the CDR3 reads TGTGCCAGCAGCTCTGCGACTAGCGGGTACACCCGGGGCTACAATGAGCAGTTCTTC.

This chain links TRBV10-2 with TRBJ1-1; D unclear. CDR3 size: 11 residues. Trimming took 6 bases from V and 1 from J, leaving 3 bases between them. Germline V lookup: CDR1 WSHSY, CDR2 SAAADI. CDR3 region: CASRANTEAFF. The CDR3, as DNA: TGCGCCAGCAGAGCGAACACTGAAGCTTTCTTT.

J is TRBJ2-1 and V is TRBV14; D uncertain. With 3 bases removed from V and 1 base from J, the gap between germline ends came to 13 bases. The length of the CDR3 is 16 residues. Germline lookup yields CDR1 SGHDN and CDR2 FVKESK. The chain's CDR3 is CASSQHSAESYNEQFF. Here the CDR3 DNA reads TGTGCCAGCAGCCAGCACTCGGCGGAGTCCTACAATGAGCAGTTCTTC.

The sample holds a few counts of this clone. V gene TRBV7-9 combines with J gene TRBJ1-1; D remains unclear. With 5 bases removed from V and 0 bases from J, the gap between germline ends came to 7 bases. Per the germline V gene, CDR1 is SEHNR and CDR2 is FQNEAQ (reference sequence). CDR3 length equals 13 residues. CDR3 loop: CASSPSVNTEAFF. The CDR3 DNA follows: TGTGCCAGCAGCCCATCGGTGAACACTGAAGCTTTCTTT.

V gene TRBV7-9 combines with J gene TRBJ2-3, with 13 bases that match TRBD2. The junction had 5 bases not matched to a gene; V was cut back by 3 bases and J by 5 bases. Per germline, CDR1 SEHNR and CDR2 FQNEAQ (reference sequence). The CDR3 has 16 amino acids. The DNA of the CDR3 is TGTGCCAGCAGCTTCCCCAGACTAGCGGGGGGAGATACGCAGTATTTT. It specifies CASSFPRLAGGDTQYF.

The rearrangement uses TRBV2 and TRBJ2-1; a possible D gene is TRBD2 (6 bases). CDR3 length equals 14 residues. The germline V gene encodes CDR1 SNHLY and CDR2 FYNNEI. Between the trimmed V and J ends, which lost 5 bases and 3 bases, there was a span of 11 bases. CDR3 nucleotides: TGTGCCAGCAGTCCCGGGACTTACTACAATGAGCAGTTCTTC. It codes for CASSPGTYYNEQFF.

The CDR3 spells CASSQAGRGFSNTEAFF. CDR3 nucleotides: TGTGCCAGCAGCCAAGCGGGTCGGGGATTCTCCAACACTGAAGCTTTCTTT. The chain joins TRBV4-2 to TRBJ1-1; the D is unclear. Germline V CDR1 and CDR2: LGHNA, YNFKEQ. The CDR3 sequence is 17 residues long. Between the trimmed V and J ends, which lost 1 base and 2 bases, there was a span of 17 bases.

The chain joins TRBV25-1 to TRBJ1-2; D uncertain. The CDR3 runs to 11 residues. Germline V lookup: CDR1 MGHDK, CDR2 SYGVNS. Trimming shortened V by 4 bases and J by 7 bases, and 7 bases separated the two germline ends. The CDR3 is CASSGGFGYTF. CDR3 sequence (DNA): TGTGCCAGCAGTGGAGGTTTTGGCTACACCTTC.

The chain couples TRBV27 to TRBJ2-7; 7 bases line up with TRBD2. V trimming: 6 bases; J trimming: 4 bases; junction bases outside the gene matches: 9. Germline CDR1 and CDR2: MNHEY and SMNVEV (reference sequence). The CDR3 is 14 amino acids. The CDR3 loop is CASSRGSGGYEQYF. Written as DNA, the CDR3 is TGTGCCAGCAGCCGGGGGTCCGGGGGGTACGAGCAGTACTTC.

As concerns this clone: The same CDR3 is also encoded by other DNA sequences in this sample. The CDR3 here is CASSGRDSLNTEAFF. CDR3 nucleotide sequence: TGTGCCAGCAGCGGACGGGACAGCTTGAACACTGAAGCTTTCTTT. The chain uses TRBV6-1 and TRBJ1-1; 7 bases match TRBD1. The length of the CDR3 is 15 residues. The J segment lost 0 bases and the V segment lost 6 bases, leaving 7 bases of the junction unmatched. Germline V lookup: CDR1 MNHNS, CDR2 SASEGT.

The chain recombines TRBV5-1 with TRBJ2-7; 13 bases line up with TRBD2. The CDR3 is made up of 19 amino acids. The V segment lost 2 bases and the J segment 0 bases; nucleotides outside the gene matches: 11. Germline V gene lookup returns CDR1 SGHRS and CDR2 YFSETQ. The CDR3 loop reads CASSLSTSGRAYSSYEQYF. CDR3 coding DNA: TGCGCCAGCAGCTTAAGCACTAGCGGGAGGGCCTATAGCTCCTACGAGCAGTACTTC.

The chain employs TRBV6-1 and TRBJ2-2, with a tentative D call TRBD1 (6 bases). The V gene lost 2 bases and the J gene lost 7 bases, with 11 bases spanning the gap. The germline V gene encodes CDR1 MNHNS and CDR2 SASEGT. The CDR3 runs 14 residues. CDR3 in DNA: TGTGCCAGCAGTGAATACAGGGAAAACGGGGAGCTGTTTTTT. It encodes CASSEYRENGELFF.

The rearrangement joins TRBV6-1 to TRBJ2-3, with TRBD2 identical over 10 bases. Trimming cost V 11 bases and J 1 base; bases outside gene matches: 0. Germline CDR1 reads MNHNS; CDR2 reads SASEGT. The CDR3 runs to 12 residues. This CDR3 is CALAGGTDTQYF. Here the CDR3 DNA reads TGTGCCCTAGCGGGAGGCACAGATACGCAGTATTTT.

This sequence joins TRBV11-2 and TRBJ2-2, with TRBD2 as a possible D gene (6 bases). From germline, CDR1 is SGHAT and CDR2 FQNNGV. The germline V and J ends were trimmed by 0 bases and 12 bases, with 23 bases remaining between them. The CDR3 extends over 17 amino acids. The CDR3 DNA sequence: TGTGCCAGCAGCTTAGATCATAGAGGGACTCTGTGGCCCCAGCTGTTTTTT. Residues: CASSLDHRGTLWPQLFF.

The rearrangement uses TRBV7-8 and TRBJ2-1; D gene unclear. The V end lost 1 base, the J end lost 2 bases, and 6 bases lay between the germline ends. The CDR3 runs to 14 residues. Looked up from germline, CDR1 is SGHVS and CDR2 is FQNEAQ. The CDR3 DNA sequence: TGTGCCAGCAGCTTAGTCAGGACCTACAATGAGCAGTTCTTC. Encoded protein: CASSLVRTYNEQFF.

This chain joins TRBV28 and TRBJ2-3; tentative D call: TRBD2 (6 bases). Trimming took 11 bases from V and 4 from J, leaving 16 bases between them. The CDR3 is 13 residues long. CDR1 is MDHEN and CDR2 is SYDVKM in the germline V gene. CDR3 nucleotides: TGTGCCCATGCTGGGGGGAGCCCAGATACGCAGTATTTT. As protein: CAHAGGSPDTQYF.

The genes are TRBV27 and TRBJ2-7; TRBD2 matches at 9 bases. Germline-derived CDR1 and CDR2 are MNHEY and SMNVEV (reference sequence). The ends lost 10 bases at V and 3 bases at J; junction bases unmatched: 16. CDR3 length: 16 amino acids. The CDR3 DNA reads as TGTGCCACCCGAGGCCGAGTAGCGGGAGATTACTACGAGCAGTACTTC. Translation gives CATRGRVAGDYYEQYF.

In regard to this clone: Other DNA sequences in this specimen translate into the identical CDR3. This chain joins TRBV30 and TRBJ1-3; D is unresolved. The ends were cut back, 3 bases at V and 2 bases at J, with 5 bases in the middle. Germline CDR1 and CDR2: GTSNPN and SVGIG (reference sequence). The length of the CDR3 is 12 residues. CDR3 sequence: CAWSQAGNTIYF. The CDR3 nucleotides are TGTGCCTGGAGCCAGGCTGGAAACACCATATATTTT.

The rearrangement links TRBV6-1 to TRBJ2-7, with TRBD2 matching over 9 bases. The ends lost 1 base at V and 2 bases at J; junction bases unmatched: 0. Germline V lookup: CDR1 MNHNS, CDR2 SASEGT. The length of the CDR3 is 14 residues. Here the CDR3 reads CASSEGGRAYEQYF. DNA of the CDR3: TGTGCCAGCAGTGAAGGCGGGAGGGCCTACGAGCAGTACTTC.